This T cell receptor beta chain came from a study of blood T cell repertoires in COVID-19. Study as a whole: Whether acute or convalescent, the COVID-19 samples came from the United States, Italy and Spain. PBMCs, B-cell-depleted T cells, or T cells were the source of the cDNA or gDNA that made up the material.

CDR1 is SGHRS and CDR2 is YFSETQ in the germline V gene. Trimming removed 3 bases at V and 2 bases at J, with 14 bases between. The CDR3 totals 15 residues. As processed by the authors: The assay estimated nucleated cells by amplifying reference gene primers. Sequencing was performed with immunoSEQ multiplex PCR; in TCRdb, only in-frame clones are kept and a portion is missing. V and J calls and clone size are those listed in that table; D and trimming were worked out from the DNA. The sample lists about 240,000 clones, roughly 80% seen once, with less than 4% in the top ten. This clonotype was obtained from a woman younger than 30 with acute or convalescent COVID-19. The sample taken for sequencing was peripheral blood. The chain links TRBV5-1 to TRBJ1-2, with D perhaps TRBD1 (5 bases). CDR3: CASSSGDPRNYGYTF. The CDR3 DNA reads TGCGCCAGCAGCTCGGGGGACCCGAGGAACTATGGCTACACCTTC.